The entry that follows covers one TCR beta chain sequence. The antigen is undetermined. Each CDR3 protein gets one entry after TCRdb re-called the reads with MiXCR. The data show approximately 500,000 distinct CDR3 sequences, around 11% seen once. This specimen comes from a study of T cell repertoires in cytomegalovirus infection. Study-wide points: Dominating the ex vivo response were HLA-C-restricted CMV-specific TCR beta clonotypes.

The TCR originated in a human donor in good health (CMV status not recorded). Some clones in this sample may be carry-over from other donors' samples. Sequencing was performed on PBMCs.

As DNA, the CDR3 is TGTGCCAGCGTGAACGGGGGTAGAGGAATGAACACTGAAGCTTTCTTT. This gives the protein CASVNGGRGMNTEAFF. The chain links TRBV7-9 to TRBJ1-1, with D perhaps matching TRBD1 (5 bases). Germline V gene lookup returns CDR1 SEHNR and CDR2 FQNEAQ (reference sequence). CDR3 size: 16 residues. Trimming removed 8 bases at V and 0 bases at J, with 19 bases between.